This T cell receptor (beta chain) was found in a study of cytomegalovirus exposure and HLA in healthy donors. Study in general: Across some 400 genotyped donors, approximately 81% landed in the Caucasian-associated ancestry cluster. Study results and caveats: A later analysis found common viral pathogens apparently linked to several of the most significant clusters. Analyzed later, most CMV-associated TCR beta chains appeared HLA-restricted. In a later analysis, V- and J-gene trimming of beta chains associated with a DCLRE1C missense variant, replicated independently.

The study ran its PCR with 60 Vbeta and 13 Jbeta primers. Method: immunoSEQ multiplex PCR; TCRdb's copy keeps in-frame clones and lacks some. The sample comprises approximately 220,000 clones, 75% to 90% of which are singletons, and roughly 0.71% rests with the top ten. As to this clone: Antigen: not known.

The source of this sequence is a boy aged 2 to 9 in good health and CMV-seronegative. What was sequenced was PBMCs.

This CDR3 is CASSPSHRVGGYTF. The CDR3 nucleotides read TGTGCCAGCAGTCCAAGTCACAGGGTGGGAGGCTACACCTTC. The chain uses TRBV27 and TRBJ1-2; D may be TRBD1 (6 bases). The V end lost 5 bases, the J end lost 8 bases, and 18 bases lay between the germline ends. This CDR3 is built from 14 residues. The germline CDR1 and CDR2 sequences are MNHEY and SMNVEV (reference sequence).